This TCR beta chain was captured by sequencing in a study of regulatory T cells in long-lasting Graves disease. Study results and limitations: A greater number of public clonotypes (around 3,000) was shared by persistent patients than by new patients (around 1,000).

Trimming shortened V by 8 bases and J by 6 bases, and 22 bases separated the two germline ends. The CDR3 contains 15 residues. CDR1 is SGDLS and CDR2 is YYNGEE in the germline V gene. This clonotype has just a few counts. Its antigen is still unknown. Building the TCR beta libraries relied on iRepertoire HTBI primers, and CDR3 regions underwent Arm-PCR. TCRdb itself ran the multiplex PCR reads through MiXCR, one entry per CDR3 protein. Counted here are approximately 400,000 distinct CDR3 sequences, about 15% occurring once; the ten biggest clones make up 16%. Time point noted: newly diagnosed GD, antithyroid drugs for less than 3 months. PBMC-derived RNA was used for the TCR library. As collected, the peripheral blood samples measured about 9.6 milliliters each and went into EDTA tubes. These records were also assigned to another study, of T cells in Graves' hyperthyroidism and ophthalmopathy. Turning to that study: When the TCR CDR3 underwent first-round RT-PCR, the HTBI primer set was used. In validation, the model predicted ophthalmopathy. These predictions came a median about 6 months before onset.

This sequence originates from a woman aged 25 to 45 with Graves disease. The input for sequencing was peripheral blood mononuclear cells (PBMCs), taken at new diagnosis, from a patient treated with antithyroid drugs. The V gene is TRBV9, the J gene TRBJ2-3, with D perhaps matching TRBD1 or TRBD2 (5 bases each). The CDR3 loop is CASNDGTLIQDTQYF. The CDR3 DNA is TGTGCCAGTAACGACGGGACCCTAATCCAGGATACGCAGTATTTT. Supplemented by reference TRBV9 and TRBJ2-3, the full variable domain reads DSGVTQTPKHLITATGQRVTLRCSPRSGDLSVYWYQQSLDQGLQFLIQYYNGEERAKGNILERFSAQQFPDLHSELNLSSLELGDSALYFCASNDGTLIQDTQYFGPGTRLTVL.